Listed below are T cell receptor beta chains from one sample, sequenced in a study of blood T cell repertoires in COVID-19. Produced via immunoSEQ multiplex PCR; TCRdb's table is partial and in-frame only. The sample records fewer than 75,000 clones, about 87% being singletons. Sequenced sample: peripheral blood. The receptors were sampled from a man aged 55 to 70 with active or convalescent COVID-19. CDR3s include the opening cysteine and the closing phenylalanine or tryptophan. A D gene is named only where the DNA matches it firmly. Only some rows state a clone size, as once, few, many or a class for expanded clones.

CDR3 protein: CASSEGQGGNQPQHF
CDR3 DNA: TGTGCCAGCAGTGAGGGACAGGGAGGCAATCAGCCCCAGCATTTT
clone size: NA
J gene: TRBJ1-5
V gene: TRBV6-2/TRBV6-3
D gene: TRBD1

CDR3 protein: CATSDPGGPSTDTQYF
CDR3 DNA: TGTGCCACCAGTGACCCGGGGGGCCCCAGCACAGATACGCAGTATTTT
clone size: NA
J gene: TRBJ2-3
V gene: TRBV24-1
D gene: NA

CDR3 protein: CASRFGGENEKLFF
CDR3 DNA: TGTGCCAGCAGGTTCGGGGGGGAAAATGAAAAACTGTTTTTT
clone size: NA
J gene: TRBJ1-4
V gene: TRBV7-9
D gene: NA

CDR3 protein: CASRGSAGGSFNEQFF
CDR3 DNA: TGTGCCAGCAGAGGCTCCGCCGGGGGGAGTTTCAATGAGCAGTTCTTC
clone size: NA
J gene: TRBJ2-1
V gene: TRBV28
D gene: TRBD2

CDR3 protein: CAGSGTGETGELFF
CDR3 DNA: TGTGCCGGCTCCGGGACAGGAGAAACCGGGGAGCTGTTTTTT
clone size: NA
J gene: TRBJ2-2
V gene: TRBV19
D gene: TRBD1

CDR3 protein: CASNGQGNGEQYF
CDR3 DNA: TGTGCCAGCAACGGACAGGGAAATGGGGAGCAGTACTTC
clone size: NA
J gene: TRBJ2-7
V gene: TRBV11-2
D gene: TRBD1

CDR3 protein: CASSRGEASGNTIYF
CDR3 DNA: TGTGCCAGCAGCCGGGGGGAGGCCTCTGGAAACACCATATATTTT
clone size: NA
J gene: TRBJ1-3
V gene: TRBV5-5
D gene: NA

CDR3 protein: CASSSEGRRGTEAFF
CDR3 DNA: TGTGCCAGCAGCTCAGAGGGACGGAGGGGCACTGAAGCTTTCTTT
clone size: NA
J gene: TRBJ1-1
V gene: TRBV7-9
D gene: NA

CDR3 protein: CASSLSAGPNTIYF
CDR3 DNA: TGTGCCAGCAGCTTGAGTGCAGGGCCAAACACCATATATTTT
clone size: NA
J gene: TRBJ1-3
V gene: TRBV5-6
D gene: NA

CDR3 protein: CATSDSRDRLNEKLFF
CDR3 DNA: TGTGCCACCAGTGATTCACGGGACAGACTAAATGAAAAACTGTTTTTT
clone size: NA
J gene: TRBJ1-4
V gene: TRBV24-1
D gene: TRBD1

CDR3 protein: CASSGRGGDHQPQHF
CDR3 DNA: TGTGCCAGCAGCGGGCGGGGGGGCGACCATCAGCCCCAGCATTTT
clone size: NA
J gene: TRBJ1-5
V gene: TRBV7-2
D gene: NA

CDR3 protein: CASSLNRLAGGTDTQYF
CDR3 DNA: TGCGCCAGCAGCTTGAACCGGCTAGCGGGGGGCACAGATACGCAGTATTTT
clone size: NA
J gene: TRBJ2-3
V gene: TRBV5-1
D gene: TRBD2

CDR3 protein: CASSLAGQGNTEAFF
CDR3 DNA: TGTGCCAGCAGCTTAGCGGGACAGGGAAACACTGAAGCTTTCTTT
clone size: NA
J gene: TRBJ1-1
V gene: TRBV7-9
D gene: TRBD1

CDR3 protein: CASSTQGNEQFF
CDR3 DNA: TGTGCCAGTAGTACACAGGGTAATGAGCAGTTCTTC
clone size: once
J gene: TRBJ2-1
V gene: TRBV19
D gene: NA

CDR3 protein: CASSGFPGTQRNSPLHF
CDR3 DNA: TGTGCCAGCAGCGGGTTTCCCGGCACTCAGCGTAATTCACCCCTCCACTTT
clone size: once
J gene: TRBJ1-6
V gene: TRBV5-4
D gene: NA

CDR3 protein: CASSQTGSNQPQHF
CDR3 DNA: TGCGCCAGCAGCCAAACAGGGTCCAATCAGCCCCAGCATTTT
clone size: NA
J gene: TRBJ1-5
V gene: TRBV4-3
D gene: NA

CDR3 protein: CASGQGGSGANVLTF
CDR3 DNA: TGCGCCAGCGGGCAGGGGGGTTCTGGGGCCAACGTCCTGACTTTC
clone size: NA
J gene: TRBJ2-6
V gene: TRBV5-1
D gene: NA

CDR3 protein: CASSLALLVVGNEQFF
CDR3 DNA: TGTGCCAGCAGCTTAGCGTTACTAGTCGTAGGCAATGAGCAGTTCTTC
clone size: NA
J gene: TRBJ2-1
V gene: TRBV7-7
D gene: NA

CDR3 protein: CASSAWTGIGTEAFF
CDR3 DNA: TGTGCCAGCAGCGCTTGGACAGGAATTGGCACTGAAGCTTTCTTT
clone size: NA
J gene: TRBJ1-1
V gene: TRBV9
D gene: TRBD1

CDR3 protein: CASRSRGRLGEQYF
CDR3 DNA: TGTGCCAGCAGGTCCAGGGGGCGTCTGGGAGAGCAGTACTTC
clone size: NA
J gene: TRBJ2-7
V gene: TRBV6-5
D gene: TRBD1

CDR3 protein: CAVGQTNTEAFF
CDR3 DNA: TGTGCCGTGGGACAGACGAACACTGAAGCTTTCTTT
clone size: NA
J gene: TRBJ1-1
V gene: TRBV10-3
D gene: TRBD1

CDR3 protein: CASSSGGLNTEAFF
CDR3 DNA: TGTGCCAGCAGTTCGGGGGGACTGAACACTGAAGCTTTCTTT
clone size: NA
J gene: TRBJ1-1
V gene: TRBV6-5
D gene: NA

CDR3 protein: CASSVVGRDSSYGYTF
CDR3 DNA: TGTGCCAGCAGCGTAGTTGGCAGGGACTCTTCCTATGGCTACACCTTC
clone size: NA
J gene: TRBJ1-2
V gene: TRBV9
D gene: NA

CDR3 protein: CASSLVSGGTYEQYF
CDR3 DNA: TGTGCCAGCAGCTTGGTTTCCGGGGGGACCTACGAGCAGTACTTC
clone size: NA
J gene: TRBJ2-7
V gene: TRBV5-6
D gene: TRBD2

CDR3 protein: CASSSTGGSYEQYF
CDR3 DNA: TGTGCCAGCAGTTCCACAGGGGGCTCGTACGAGCAGTACTTC
clone size: NA
J gene: TRBJ2-7
V gene: TRBV3-1/TRBV3-2
D gene: TRBD1

CDR3 protein: CASSLQGAGELFF
CDR3 DNA: TGTGCCAGCAGTTTGCAGGGGGCCGGGGAGCTGTTTTTT
clone size: NA
J gene: TRBJ2-2
V gene: TRBV12-3/TRBV12-4
D gene: TRBD1

CDR3 protein: CASSQDLRRGEQFF
CDR3 DNA: TGTGCCAGCAGCCAAGATTTACGCAGGGGTGAGCAGTTCTTC
clone size: NA
J gene: TRBJ2-1
V gene: TRBV3-1/TRBV3-2
D gene: NA

CDR3 protein: CASSLSGLRRDSPLHF
CDR3 DNA: TGTGCCAGCAGCTTATCGGGACTCCGGAGGGACTCACCCCTCCACTTT
clone size: NA
J gene: TRBJ1-6
V gene: TRBV5-4
D gene: NA

CDR3 protein: CASSPWTEGTEAFF
CDR3 DNA: TGTGCCAGCAGCCCCTGGACAGAAGGGACTGAAGCTTTCTTT
clone size: NA
J gene: TRBJ1-1
V gene: TRBV5-8
D gene: NA

CDR3 protein: CASSLAAGSYEQYF
CDR3 DNA: TGTGCCAGCAGCTTGGCCGCAGGATCCTACGAGCAGTACTTC
clone size: once
J gene: TRBJ2-7
V gene: TRBV5-4
D gene: NA

CDR3 protein: CASSELAGVGEQFF
CDR3 DNA: TGCGCCAGCAGTGAGCTAGCGGGAGTCGGAGAGCAGTTCTTC
clone size: NA
J gene: TRBJ2-1
V gene: TRBV10-1
D gene: TRBD2

CDR3 protein: CASSRDRGKAFF
CDR3 DNA: TGTGCCAGCAGCCGGGACAGGGGGAAAGCTTTCTTT
clone size: once
J gene: TRBJ1-1
V gene: TRBV7-9
D gene: TRBD1

CDR3 protein: CASSQPRSDTQYF
CDR3 DNA: TGCGCCAGCAGCCAACCTCGGTCAGATACGCAGTATTTT
clone size: NA
J gene: TRBJ2-3
V gene: TRBV4-1
D gene: NA

CDR3 protein: CASSPTAPAGRLKETQYF
CDR3 DNA: TGTGCCAGCTCACCCACCGCCCCGGCGGGGAGACTAAAAGAGACCCAGTACTTC
clone size: NA
J gene: TRBJ2-5
V gene: TRBV18
D gene: NA

CDR3 protein: CASRLGRRETLYEQYF
CDR3 DNA: TGTGCCAGCAGGCTAGGGCGGCGGGAGACGCTCTACGAGCAGTACTTC
clone size: NA
J gene: TRBJ2-7
V gene: TRBV2
D gene: TRBD2

CDR3 protein: CSVDTGIGSYEQYF
CDR3 DNA: TGCAGCGTTGATACTGGAATCGGGTCTTACGAGCAGTACTTC
clone size: NA
J gene: TRBJ2-7
V gene: TRBV29-1
D gene: NA

CDR3 protein: CASSPWGSGATNEQFF
CDR3 DNA: TGTGCCAGCAGCCCGTGGGGTAGCGGAGCCACCAATGAGCAGTTCTTC
clone size: NA
J gene: TRBJ2-1
V gene: TRBV7-2
D gene: NA

CDR3 protein: CASRSRTGEAFF
CDR3 DNA: TGTGCCAGCAGATCCCGGACGGGAGAAGCTTTCTTT
clone size: NA
J gene: TRBJ1-1
V gene: TRBV12-3/TRBV12-4
D gene: NA

CDR3 protein: CASSQSPGTVNTEAFF
CDR3 DNA: TGCGCCAGCAGCCAATCCCCCGGGACAGTGAACACTGAAGCTTTCTTT
clone size: NA
J gene: TRBJ1-1
V gene: TRBV23-1
D gene: TRBD1

CDR3 protein: CASSQDGGAAYSPLHF
CDR3 DNA: TGCGCCAGCAGCCAAGATGGTGGGGCAGCGTATTCACCCCTCCACTTT
clone size: few
J gene: TRBJ1-6
V gene: TRBV4-3
D gene: NA

CDR3 protein: CASSQDRLNSPLHF
CDR3 DNA: TGTGCCAGCTCTCAGGACAGACTAAATTCACCCCTCCACTTT
clone size: NA
J gene: TRBJ1-6
V gene: TRBV18
D gene: NA

CDR3 protein: CATAEAGTGTYEQYF
CDR3 DNA: TGTGCCACCGCCGAAGCCGGGACAGGGACCTACGAGCAGTACTTC
clone size: NA
J gene: TRBJ2-7
V gene: TRBV15
D gene: TRBD1

CDR3 protein: CASNQDRGQSGELFF
CDR3 DNA: TGCGCCAGCAACCAGGACAGGGGGCAGAGCGGGGAGCTGTTTTTT
clone size: NA
J gene: TRBJ2-2
V gene: TRBV5-1
D gene: TRBD1

CDR3 protein: CASSLPERSGANVLTF
CDR3 DNA: TGTGCCAGCAGCTTGCCAGAGCGCTCTGGGGCCAACGTCCTGACTTTC
clone size: few
J gene: TRBJ2-6
V gene: TRBV5-4
D gene: NA

CDR3 protein: CASSPSGLAGVSSYNEQFF
CDR3 DNA: TGTGCCAGCAGTCCTTCGGGACTAGCGGGAGTAAGCTCCTACAATGAGCAGTTCTTC
clone size: NA
J gene: TRBJ2-1
V gene: TRBV7-9
D gene: TRBD2

CDR3 protein: CASSPASLTSGSNEQFF
CDR3 DNA: TGTGCCAGCTCACCAGCTTCCCTCACTAGCGGGAGTAATGAGCAGTTCTTC
clone size: NA
J gene: TRBJ2-1
V gene: TRBV18
D gene: TRBD2

CDR3 protein: CASSRLAGGSPYNEQFF
CDR3 DNA: TGTGCCAGCAGCCGACTAGCGGGAGGGTCGCCCTACAATGAGCAGTTCTTC
clone size: NA
J gene: TRBJ2-1
V gene: TRBV6-6
D gene: TRBD2

CDR3 protein: CASSPDRGGNQPQHF
CDR3 DNA: TGTGCCAGCTCACCTGACAGGGGTGGCAATCAGCCCCAGCATTTT
clone size: medium-sized
J gene: TRBJ1-5
V gene: TRBV18
D gene: TRBD1

CDR3 protein: CASSVDSGGSYNEQFF
CDR3 DNA: TGTGCCAGTAGTGTCGACAGCGGGGGGTCCTACAATGAGCAGTTCTTC
clone size: NA
J gene: TRBJ2-1
V gene: TRBV19
D gene: TRBD2

CDR3 protein: CASSQERLAGGTDTQYF
CDR3 DNA: TGCGCCAGCAGCCAAGAGCGCCTAGCGGGAGGTACAGATACGCAGTATTTT
clone size: NA
J gene: TRBJ2-3
V gene: TRBV4-1
D gene: TRBD2

CDR3 protein: CASANPGQGQPQHF
CDR3 DNA: TGTGCCAGCGCAAATCCGGGACAGGGCCAGCCCCAGCATTTT
clone size: NA
J gene: TRBJ1-5
V gene: TRBV6-6
D gene: TRBD1

CDR3 protein: CASSHPGQGLETQYF
CDR3 DNA: TGCGCCAGCAGTCATCCGGGACAGGGGTTGGAGACCCAGTACTTC
clone size: NA
J gene: TRBJ2-5
V gene: TRBV5-1
D gene: TRBD1

CDR3 protein: CASSLAEGNYGYTF
CDR3 DNA: TGCGCCAGCAGCTTGGCCGAGGGTAACTATGGCTACACCTTC
clone size: NA
J gene: TRBJ1-2
V gene: TRBV5-1
D gene: NA